The source of this TCR beta chain is a study of T cell repertoires in cytomegalovirus infection. Study-wide context: CMV infection plus the matching HLA type was flagged by public TCR beta signatures.

Each CDR3 protein is one row after TCRdb ran MiXCR on the reads. The table has fewer than 300,000 distinct CDR3 sequences, roughly 25% seen once. Comments on this clonotype: Its antigen remains unidentified.

Overall study results and limits: HLA-C-restricted TCR beta clonotypes specific for CMV led the ex vivo response. CMV carriers having the relevant HLA were flagged by cumulative public TCR beta family frequency.

The V gene lost 6 bases and the J gene lost 7 bases, with 13 bases spanning the gap. CDR3 length: 13 residues. Germline V lookup: CDR1 MRHNA, CDR2 SNTAGT. The sequencing input was PBMCs. The sequence was obtained from a human donor in good health (CMV status not recorded). Some clones in this sample may be carry-over from other donors' samples. The chain has TRBV6-4 and TRBJ2-1; possible D gene TRBD1, 6 bases. CDR3 coding DNA: TGTGCCAGCAGCGCAATAGGGGGTAATGAGCAGTTCTTC. Translated: CASSAIGGNEQFF.